Presented here are 23 T cell receptor beta chains from one specimen sequenced in a study of identical twins. TCRdb re-derived calls from the 5' RACE reads in MiXCR, one entry per CDR3 protein. The data contain 550,000 to 700,000 distinct CDR3 sequences, about 20% of them seen just once; the ten biggest clones take up approximately 4.3%. This same sample was also taken into another study, of T cells expressing NK-cell markers.

Sequencing used PBMCs. The source of these receptors is a woman aged 18-30 years in good health.

The chain combines TRBV20-1 with TRBJ2-3; the D is unclear. V lost 3 bases, J lost 2 bases, and 9 bases lay in between. The CDR3 loop spans 13 amino acids. Germline V CDR1 and CDR2: DFQATT, SNEGSKA (reference sequence). CDR3 amino acids: CSASNIPTDTQYF. The CDR3 DNA reads as TGCAGTGCTAGTAATATCCCCACAGATACGCAGTATTTT.

The genes are TRBV7-9 and TRBJ2-3; D not certain. The CDR3 consists of 15 residues. Germline lookup yields CDR1 SEHNR and CDR2 FQNEAQ (reference sequence). The V gene lost 5 bases and the J gene lost 1 base, with 13 bases spanning the gap. CDR3 residues: CASSGYSGGTDTQYF. The CDR3 region has the DNA TGTGCCAGCAGCGGGTATAGTGGGGGCACAGATACGCAGTATTTT.

The rearrangement uses TRBV12-3 or TRBV12-4 and TRBJ2-5; D could derive from TRBD1 or TRBD2 (6 bases each). The CDR3 length is 15 residues. The V end lost 7 bases, the J end lost 5 bases, and 20 bases lay between the germline ends. The CDR3 loop reads CASTWGQGGPETQYF. In DNA, the CDR3 is TGTGCCAGCACCTGGGGGCAGGGAGGACCTGAGACCCAGTACTTC.

The CDR3 sequence: CASKARDRGIGVEQYF. CDR3 coding DNA: TGTGCCAGCAAGGCCCGGGACAGGGGAATCGGGGTCGAGCAGTACTTC. The chain employs TRBV27 and TRBJ2-7; TRBD1 agrees at 10 bases. The CDR3 has 16 residues. V shed 7 bases and J 6 bases; nucleotides not matched to a gene: 15. Germline assignment: CDR1 MNHEY and CDR2 SMNVEV (reference sequence).

The V and J genes are TRBV11-2 and TRBJ2-2; D is undetermined. The CDR3 spans 12 residues. Trimming took 1 base from V and 13 from J, leaving 10 bases between them. Germline V gene lookup returns CDR1 SGHAT and CDR2 FQNNGV. CDR3 in amino acids: CASSLGVPALFF. The CDR3 bases are TGTGCCAGCAGCTTAGGAGTACCGGCGCTGTTTTTT.

This clonotype occurred a few times. The rearrangement joins TRBV12-3 or TRBV12-4 to TRBJ2-7; D possibly uses TRBD1 or TRBD2 (5 bases each). The CDR3 runs 13 residues. Trimming pared 4 bases from V and 7 bases from J, leaving 14 bases between. The DNA for the CDR3 is TGTGCCAGCAGTTGGGGCCCGGGGCAGGAGCAGTACTTC. Its translation is CASSWGPGQEQYF.

This clonotype has more than one count but fewer than ten. The genes are TRBV3-1 and TRBJ2-7, with D maybe TRBD1 (6 bases). There are 15 residues in the CDR3. Germline V gene data show CDR1 as LGHDT and CDR2 as YNNKEL (reference sequence). The V end was cut by 2 bases, the J end by 4 bases, with 15 bases between. CDR3 DNA sequence: TGTGCCAGCAGCCAATCCCTCGGACAGCAGTACGAGCAGTACTTC. Translated, it gives CASSQSLGQQYEQYF.

The gene calls are TRBV7-9 and TRBJ2-5; D is unresolved. The CDR3 extends over 16 amino acids. Germline CDR1 and CDR2: SEHNR and FQNEAQ (reference sequence). Trimming took off 3 bases at V and 5 bases at J, with 19 bases between the two ends. This CDR3 is CASSFHLAGVWETQYF. The CDR3 DNA follows: TGTGCCAGCAGCTTTCACTTGGCTGGGGTCTGGGAGACCCAGTACTTC.

This clonotype appeared a few times. This chain links TRBV12-3 or TRBV12-4 with TRBJ1-1; D gene unclear. Trimming pared 3 bases from V and 7 bases from J, leaving 9 bases between. CDR3 length: 12 amino acids. CDR3 loop: CASSFRNIEAFF. CDR3 nucleotides: TGTGCCAGCAGTTTTCGGAATATTGAAGCTTTCTTT.

This clonotype was recorded a few times. This chain connects TRBV5-1 to TRBJ2-3; 8 bases are a match to TRBD1. The V gene end was trimmed by 2 bases and the J gene end by 7 bases; junction bases not matched to a gene: 3. Germline loops: CDR1 SGHRS, CDR2 YFSETQ. The CDR3 extends over 13 amino acids. In nucleotides, the CDR3 is TGCGCCAGCAGCTTCGGACAGGGATATACGCAGTATTTT. It yields the protein CASSFGQGYTQYF.

In its sample, this clonotype was seen a few times. J is TRBJ1-1 and V is TRBV20-1, with D maybe TRBD1 (5 bases). CDR1 and CDR2 from the germline V gene are DFQATT and SNEGSKA (reference sequence). The length of the CDR3 is 14 residues. V was clipped by 5 bases and J by 2 bases, with 15 bases between them. This CDR3 reads CSAGDEGRNTEAFF. DNA of the CDR3: TGCAGTGCTGGGGATGAGGGGAGAAACACTGAAGCTTTCTTT.

The V call is TRBV7-2, the J call TRBJ2-1; the match to TRBD2 covers 9 bases. V trimming: 7 bases; J trimming: 9 bases; junction bases outside the gene matches: 16. Germline CDR1 SGHTA, CDR2 FQGNSA. The CDR3 is 16 residues long. The CDR3 protein is CASTGFLAGVGGEQFF. The CDR3, as DNA: TGTGCCAGCACCGGCTTTTTAGCGGGAGTTGGGGGTGAGCAGTTCTTC.

This clonotype showed up just a few times. The chain recombines TRBV7-9 with TRBJ2-2; TRBD2 matches at 8 bases. V shed 3 bases and J 4 bases; nucleotides not matched to a gene: 7. The germline V gene encodes CDR1 SEHNR and CDR2 FQNEAQ (reference sequence). CDR3 length: 16 amino acids. This CDR3 is CASSFLRGASTGELFF. In DNA, the CDR3 is TGTGCCAGCAGCTTTTTGCGGGGGGCCTCCACCGGGGAGCTGTTTTTT.

This clonotype came up a few times. CDR3 coding DNA: TGTGCCATCAGTGAGCTAGTCCTTAGCACAGATACGCAGTATTTT. Encoded protein: CAISELVLSTDTQYF. This chain connects TRBV10-3 to TRBJ2-3; D gene ambiguous. The germline CDR1 and CDR2 sequences are ENHRY and SYGVKD. The CDR3 has 15 amino acids. Trimming removed 2 bases from V and 0 bases from J, with 9 bases in between.

This clonotype was counted only a few times. This chain joins TRBV2 and TRBJ2-2; D remains unclear. V was cut by 2 bases and J by 8 bases, with 15 bases left in between. The CDR3 spans 15 residues. Germline lookup yields CDR1 SNHLY and CDR2 FYNNEI. The CDR3 is CASSENPARRGELFF. DNA of the CDR3: TGTGCCAGCAGTGAAAACCCAGCGAGGCGGGGGGAGCTGTTTTTT.

V and J are TRBV6-1 and TRBJ2-2; D not certain. Germline V lookup: CDR1 MNHNS, CDR2 SASEGT. The CDR3 is 14 residues long. Trimming cost V 2 bases and J 1 base, with 5 bases left between them. The CDR3 DNA follows: TGTGCCAGCAGTGAACGAGGGAACACCGGGGAGCTGTTTTTT. Translation: CASSERGNTGELFF.

The gene calls are TRBV20-1 and TRBJ2-3; 11 bases fit TRBD2. J was trimmed by 0 bases and V by 4 bases; bases with no gene match: 0. This CDR3 is built from 14 residues. Germline V gives CDR1 DFQATT, CDR2 SNEGSKA (reference sequence). The CDR3 coding sequence is TGCAGTGCTACTAGCGGGGGGAGCACAGATACGCAGTATTTT. As protein: CSATSGGSTDTQYF.

The J gene is TRBJ1-3, the V gene TRBV9, with 9 bases fitting TRBD1. The V and J ends lost 7 bases and 2 bases, in that order; junction bases with no gene match: 4. This CDR3 is 14 amino acids long. CDR1 SGDLS and CDR2 YYNGEE come from the germline V gene. The chain's CDR3 is CASGDRATGNTIYF. The DNA of the CDR3 is TGTGCCAGCGGGGACAGGGCTACTGGAAACACCATATATTTT.

V gene TRBV15 combines with J gene TRBJ2-3; 7 bases are a match to TRBD1. Trimming took 3 bases from V and 3 from J; bases not matched to a gene: 3. This CDR3 is 14 amino acids long. The germline V gene encodes CDR1 LNHNV and CDR2 YYDKDF (reference sequence). CDR3 sequence: CATSSGRGTDTQYF. The CDR3 region has the DNA TGTGCCACCAGCAGTGGCAGGGGGACAGATACGCAGTATTTT.

This clonotype was seen at least ten times. The chain employs TRBV5-6 and TRBJ2-1, with TRBD1 identical over 7 bases. J lost 10 bases, V lost 2 bases, and 6 bases had no gene match. The CDR3 consists of 13 residues. CDR1 is SGHDT and CDR2 is YYEEEE in the germline V gene. In DNA form, the CDR3 reads TGTGCCAGCAGCTTCTTAGGGGGCTTGGAGCAGTTCTTC. Residues: CASSFLGGLEQFF. Using reference TRBV5-6 and TRBJ2-1 for the parts outside the CDR3, the full variable domain is DAGVTQSPTHLIKTRGQQVTLRCSPKSGHDTVSWYQQALGQGPQFIFQYYEEEERQRGNFPDRFSGHQFPNYSSELNVNALLLGDSALYLCASSFLGGLEQFFGPGTRLTVL.

At least ten counts were recorded for this clonotype. V and J are TRBV6-5 and TRBJ1-1, with TRBD1 as a possible D gene (6 bases). In germline, CDR1 is MNHEY, CDR2 SVGAGI. CDR3 length: 12 residues. Trimming left V 6 bases short and J 8 bases short, with 13 bases between. CDR3 nucleotide sequence: TGTGCCAGCAGCCCCCGGGGGGGCGAAGCTTTCTTT. Its protein is CASSPRGGEAFF.

The rearrangement links TRBV29-1 to TRBJ2-1; D is perhaps TRBD1 (7 bases). This CDR3 region has 18 residues. From germline, CDR1 is SQVTM and CDR2 ANQGSEA. The V end lost 4 bases, the J end lost 3 bases, and 25 bases lay between the germline ends. CDR3 in amino acids: CSVGFSGGISGGYNEQFF. The CDR3 DNA follows: TGCAGCGTTGGTTTCTCAGGGGGGATTAGCGGCGGCTACAATGAGCAGTTCTTC.

This clonotype was picked up a small number of times. This rearrangement joins TRBV20-1 to TRBJ1-6, with D hard to call. This CDR3 contains 13 residues. The V gene's germline CDR1 is DFQATT and CDR2 SNEGSKA (reference sequence). Trimming left V 6 bases short and J 10 bases short, with 16 bases between. In DNA, the CDR3 is TGCAGTGCCCGAGGGCAGGCGGAGTCACCCCTCCACTTT. Its translation is CSARGQAESPLHF.